A selection of T cell receptor beta chains follows, all from one sample in a study of response to subunit inactivated influenza vaccine. TCRdb reanalysed the RT-PCR reads using MiXCR and keeps one entry per CDR3 protein. The table lists a few hundred thousand distinct CDR3 sequences, about 10% of them singletons. Here the sequenced sample was PBMCs from blood, taken more than 35 days after vaccination. These TCRs come from a man aged 45-65 years who received an inactivated influenza vaccine. The CDR3 runs from the conserved cysteine through the conserved F or W. Fields, in order: CDR3 protein, CDR3 DNA, J gene, clone size, V gene, D gene. D genes are given only for firm matches. Clone size is not always given. Where it is, it says once, few, many or a class for expanded clones.

CDR3aa: CASRPRAAEAFF; CDR3nt: TGTGCCAGCAGACCGCGGGCAGCTGAAGCTTTCTTT; j_gene: TRBJ1-1; abundance: many; v_gene: TRBV12-3/TRBV12-4; d_gene: -
CDR3aa: CSARGTGDRHNYGYTF; CDR3nt: TGCAGTGCTAGAGGTACAGGGGACAGACATAACTATGGCTACACCTTC; j_gene: TRBJ1-2; abundance: many; v_gene: TRBV20-1; d_gene: TRBD1
CDR3aa: CASRPGQGRPDTQYF; CDR3nt: TGTGCCAGCAGACCGGGACAGGGGCGCCCAGATACGCAGTATTTT; j_gene: TRBJ2-3; abundance: few; v_gene: TRBV6-1; d_gene: TRBD1
CDR3aa: CASSLVVDDYEQYF; CDR3nt: TGTGCCAGCTCATTAGTGGTTGATGATTACGAGCAGTACTTC; j_gene: TRBJ2-7; abundance: -; v_gene: TRBV18; d_gene: -
CDR3aa: CASSLPGRGLTDTQYF; CDR3nt: TGCGCCAGCAGCTTGCCGGGGAGAGGGTTAACAGATACGCAGTATTTT; j_gene: TRBJ2-3; abundance: few; v_gene: TRBV5-1; d_gene: -
CDR3aa: CASSPLAGGNSREQYF; CDR3nt: TGTGCCAGTAGTCCCCTCGCAGGGGGCAACTCCCGGGAGCAGTACTTC; j_gene: TRBJ2-7; abundance: few; v_gene: TRBV19; d_gene: TRBD1
CDR3aa: CASSHVIAGTGYYNEQFF; CDR3nt: TGTGCCAGCAGCCATGTGATAGCCGGGACAGGGTACTACAATGAGCAGTTCTTC; j_gene: TRBJ2-1; abundance: many; v_gene: TRBV11-1; d_gene: TRBD1
CDR3aa: CASSLFVGGGEQYF; CDR3nt: TGTGCCAGCAGTTTGTTTGTAGGCGGGGGCGAGCAGTACTTC; j_gene: TRBJ2-7; abundance: many; v_gene: TRBV12-3/TRBV12-4; d_gene: TRBD2
CDR3aa: CASSVRGTEAFF; CDR3nt: TGCGCCAGCAGCGTCAGGGGCACTGAAGCTTTCTTT; j_gene: TRBJ1-1; abundance: many; v_gene: TRBV5-1; d_gene: -
CDR3aa: CAISELAQGRAKNIQYF; CDR3nt: TGTGCCATCAGTGAACTGGCGCAAGGGAGGGCCAAAAACATTCAGTACTTC; j_gene: TRBJ2-4; abundance: many; v_gene: TRBV10-3; d_gene: -
CDR3aa: CASNKDRDTEAFF; CDR3nt: TGCGCCAGCAATAAGGACAGGGACACTGAAGCTTTCTTT; j_gene: TRBJ1-1; abundance: few; v_gene: TRBV5-1; d_gene: TRBD1
CDR3aa: CSVDSTEEAFF; CDR3nt: TGCAGCGTTGACTCGACAGAAGAAGCTTTCTTT; j_gene: TRBJ1-1; abundance: many; v_gene: TRBV29-1; d_gene: -
CDR3aa: CASSVGLLADKETQYF; CDR3nt: TGTGCCAGCAGTGTGGGTTTACTAGCGGATAAAGAGACCCAGTACTTC; j_gene: TRBJ2-5; abundance: -; v_gene: TRBV2; d_gene: TRBD2
CDR3aa: CACSTGVLETQYF; CDR3nt: TGTGCCTGTAGTACAGGGGTTTTGGAGACCCAGTACTTC; j_gene: TRBJ2-5; abundance: -; v_gene: TRBV30; d_gene: TRBD1
CDR3aa: CASSMEWSGKSSYEQYF; CDR3nt: TGTGCCAGTAGTATGGAATGGAGCGGGAAAAGCTCCTACGAGCAGTACTTC; j_gene: TRBJ2-7; abundance: -; v_gene: TRBV19; d_gene: TRBD2
CDR3aa: CASSTSVADTQYF; CDR3nt: TGTGCCAGCAGCACCTCAGTAGCAGATACGCAGTATTTT; j_gene: TRBJ2-3; abundance: -; v_gene: TRBV7-2; d_gene: -
CDR3aa: CASSLMYTGSYEQYF; CDR3nt: TGTGCCAGCAGCCTAATGTATACAGGATCCTACGAGCAGTACTTC; j_gene: TRBJ2-7; abundance: -; v_gene: TRBV7-2; d_gene: -
CDR3aa: CASSTVGTASNQPQHF; CDR3nt: TGTGCCAGCAGTACGGTTGGGACCGCTAGCAATCAGCCCCAGCATTTT; j_gene: TRBJ1-5; abundance: many; v_gene: TRBV27; d_gene: -
CDR3aa: CASSFNSYTGELFF; CDR3nt: TGTGCCAGCAGCTTCAACAGCTACACCGGGGAGCTGTTTTTT; j_gene: TRBJ2-2; abundance: few; v_gene: TRBV7-2; d_gene: -
CDR3aa: CASSYSGGTSPLHF; CDR3nt: TGTGCCAGCAGTTACTCTGGGGGCACGTCCCCCCTCCACTTT; j_gene: TRBJ1-6; abundance: -; v_gene: TRBV6-2/TRBV6-3; d_gene: -
CDR3aa: CASSKDRGQETQYF; CDR3nt: TGTGCCAGCAGTAAGGACAGGGGCCAAGAGACCCAGTACTTC; j_gene: TRBJ2-5; abundance: few; v_gene: TRBV2; d_gene: TRBD1
CDR3aa: CASSSRIRHDF; CDR3nt: TGTGCCAGCAGTTCTCGTATCCGTCATGACTTC; j_gene: TRBJ2-7; abundance: -; v_gene: TRBV27; d_gene: -
CDR3aa: CATSAGSGRGQEKLFF; CDR3nt: TGTGCCACCAGCGCCGGTTCGGGCAGGGGGCAAGAAAAACTGTTTTTT; j_gene: TRBJ1-4; abundance: -; v_gene: TRBV15; d_gene: TRBD1
CDR3aa: CSAWDRGGNIQYF; CDR3nt: TGCAGTGCCTGGGACAGGGGCGGGAACATTCAGTACTTC; j_gene: TRBJ2-4; abundance: -; v_gene: TRBV20-1; d_gene: TRBD1
CDR3aa: CASSLFGLAAYNEQFF; CDR3nt: TGCGCCAGCAGCCTCTTTGGACTAGCGGCTTACAATGAGCAGTTCTTC; j_gene: TRBJ2-1; abundance: -; v_gene: TRBV4-1; d_gene: TRBD2
CDR3aa: CSANSVIGTSSYNEQFF; CDR3nt: TGCAGTGCGAATAGCGTAATTGGGACTAGCAGCTACAATGAGCAGTTCTTC; j_gene: TRBJ2-1; abundance: -; v_gene: TRBV20-1; d_gene: TRBD2
CDR3aa: CASSPPGGPSPLHF; CDR3nt: TGTGCCAGCAGCCCACCAGGGGGTCCCTCACCCCTCCACTTT; j_gene: TRBJ1-6; abundance: -; v_gene: TRBV7-2; d_gene: TRBD1
CDR3aa: CSASTLTSGGQTQYF; CDR3nt: TGCAGTGCTTCTACACTGACTAGCGGGGGCCAGACCCAGTACTTC; j_gene: TRBJ2-5; abundance: few; v_gene: TRBV20-1; d_gene: TRBD2
CDR3aa: CASSFPPPGGQDGANVLTF; CDR3nt: TGTGCCAGCAGCTTCCCCCCACCGGGCGGTCAGGACGGGGCCAACGTCCTGACTTTC; j_gene: TRBJ2-6; abundance: few; v_gene: TRBV11-1; d_gene: -
CDR3aa: CSARDLGQGSNQPQHF; CDR3nt: TGCAGTGCTAGAGATCTGGGGCAGGGTAGCAATCAGCCCCAGCATTTT; j_gene: TRBJ1-5; abundance: few; v_gene: TRBV20-1; d_gene: -
CDR3aa: CASTPVRQGILLSGELFF; CDR3nt: TGTGCCAGCACCCCCGTTCGACAGGGGATCCTCCTATCCGGGGAGCTGTTTTTT; j_gene: TRBJ2-2; abundance: few; v_gene: TRBV12-3/TRBV12-4; d_gene: TRBD1
CDR3aa: CASSFTGGNQPQHF; CDR3nt: TGTGCCAGCAGCTTTACAGGGGGAAATCAGCCCCAGCATTTT; j_gene: TRBJ1-5; abundance: -; v_gene: TRBV7-2; d_gene: TRBD1
CDR3aa: CASSDSPRGGQDTQYF; CDR3nt: TGTGCCAGCAGCGACTCCCCCCGGGGGGGGCAAGATACGCAGTATTTT; j_gene: TRBJ2-3; abundance: few; v_gene: TRBV9; d_gene: TRBD2
CDR3aa: CASSLAQDTFEAFF; CDR3nt: TGTGCCAGCAGCTTGGCCCAGGACACCTTTGAAGCTTTCTTT; j_gene: TRBJ1-1; abundance: many; v_gene: TRBV5-8; d_gene: -
CDR3aa: CASSLTQTSGRYEQFF; CDR3nt: TGTGCCAGCAGCTTAACCCAGACTAGCGGGAGATATGAGCAGTTCTTC; j_gene: TRBJ2-1; abundance: many; v_gene: TRBV7-2; d_gene: TRBD2
CDR3aa: CASSRDSQYGYTF; CDR3nt: TGTGCCAGTAGTCGGGACAGTCAATATGGCTACACCTTC; j_gene: TRBJ1-2; abundance: few; v_gene: TRBV19; d_gene: TRBD1
CDR3aa: CASSQTPSGRGSDTQYF; CDR3nt: TGTGCCAGCAGCCAGACTCCTAGCGGGAGGGGGTCAGATACGCAGTATTTT; j_gene: TRBJ2-3; abundance: many; v_gene: TRBV7-2; d_gene: TRBD2
CDR3aa: CSAIPGLVAGEQYF; CDR3nt: TGCAGTGCTATTCCGGGACTAGTGGCCGGCGAGCAGTACTTC; j_gene: TRBJ2-7; abundance: few; v_gene: TRBV20-1; d_gene: TRBD2
CDR3aa: CASSRLRNRAGPGGGAFDEQFF; CDR3nt: TGTGCCAGCAGCCGATTACGGAACCGGGCAGGACCTGGCGGGGGGGCTTTCGATGAGCAGTTCTTC; j_gene: TRBJ2-1; abundance: -; v_gene: TRBV7-7; d_gene: TRBD2
CDR3aa: CASSLLGRPNTEAFF; CDR3nt: TGCGCCAGCAGCTTGTTGGGCAGACCGAACACTGAAGCTTTCTTT; j_gene: TRBJ1-1; abundance: -; v_gene: TRBV5-1; d_gene: -
CDR3aa: CATSRRDTSGSADTQYF; CDR3nt: TGTGCCACCAGCCGGCGCGATACTAGCGGGAGCGCAGATACGCAGTATTTT; j_gene: TRBJ2-3; abundance: -; v_gene: TRBV15; d_gene: TRBD2
CDR3aa: CASSLAPGTSGRLSYNEQFF; CDR3nt: TGCGCCAGCAGCTTGGCTCCCGGGACTAGCGGGAGACTAAGTTACAATGAGCAGTTCTTC; j_gene: TRBJ2-1; abundance: many; v_gene: TRBV5-1; d_gene: TRBD2
CDR3aa: CASSLRTGHLNYGYTF; CDR3nt: TGTGCCAGCAGCTTAAGGACAGGCCATTTAAACTATGGCTACACCTTC; j_gene: TRBJ1-2; abundance: -; v_gene: TRBV7-2; d_gene: TRBD1
CDR3aa: CASSQDLDRAETQYF; CDR3nt: TGCGCCAGCAGCCAAGATCTGGACAGGGCAGAGACCCAGTACTTC; j_gene: TRBJ2-5; abundance: -; v_gene: TRBV4-3; d_gene: TRBD1
CDR3aa: CATSSGQGVNTGELFF; CDR3nt: TGTGCCACCAGCAGTGGACAGGGGGTAAACACCGGGGAGCTGTTTTTT; j_gene: TRBJ2-2; abundance: -; v_gene: TRBV15; d_gene: TRBD1
CDR3aa: CSVGAINEQFF; CDR3nt: TGCAGCGTTGGGGCCATTAATGAGCAGTTCTTC; j_gene: TRBJ2-1; abundance: many; v_gene: TRBV29-1; d_gene: -
CDR3aa: CASSLSLGAGAKNIQYF; CDR3nt: TGTGCCAGCAGCCTCAGTCTGGGGGCAGGTGCCAAAAACATTCAGTACTTC; j_gene: TRBJ2-4; abundance: few; v_gene: TRBV11-2; d_gene: -
CDR3aa: CASSLVGSGQSSYEQYF; CDR3nt: TGTGCCAGCAGCTTAGTTGGTAGCGGTCAAAGCTCCTACGAGCAGTACTTC; j_gene: TRBJ2-7; abundance: many; v_gene: TRBV7-2; d_gene: -
CDR3aa: CASSSQQLPETQYF; CDR3nt: TGTGCCAGCAGCTCTCAACAACTCCCCGAGACCCAGTACTTC; j_gene: TRBJ2-5; abundance: -; v_gene: TRBV28; d_gene: -
CDR3aa: CASSLLYSYEQYF; CDR3nt: TGTGCCAGCAGCTTGCTCTATTCCTACGAGCAGTACTTC; j_gene: TRBJ2-7; abundance: -; v_gene: TRBV12-3/TRBV12-4; d_gene: -
CDR3aa: CSAPRDRVNTEAFF; CDR3nt: TGCAGTGCTCCCCGGGACAGGGTGAACACTGAAGCTTTCTTT; j_gene: TRBJ1-1; abundance: -; v_gene: TRBV20-1; d_gene: TRBD1
CDR3aa: CASSLGMGSETQYF; CDR3nt: TGTGCCAGCAGCTTAGGGATGGGATCAGAGACCCAGTACTTC; j_gene: TRBJ2-5; abundance: many; v_gene: TRBV11-2; d_gene: -